This T cell receptor (beta chain) appears in the sequencing data of a study of T cell responses to AZD1222 COVID-19 vaccine. Points from the study as a whole: Following two doses of AZD1222, Spike-specific TCR breadth and depth rose. Nearly half of spike-specific TCRs reportedly target unmutated variant regions.

V was shortened by 5 bases and J by 1 base, with 6 bases between the two germline ends. The CDR3 extends over 12 amino acids. Germline V CDR1 and CDR2: SNHLY, FYNNEI. Assay: immunoSEQ multiplex PCR; the TCRdb copy retains only in-frame clones and omits some. The table lists 150,000 to 250,000 clones, roughly 92% of them singletons, with approximately 1% in the top ten. This clone was detected only a few times. The antigen remains unidentified. The source is an adult who received the AZD1222 COVID-19 vaccine. Specimen: peripheral blood, collected 28 days after the second AZD1222 dose. The chain links TRBV2 to TRBJ2-7; D is possibly TRBD1 (5 bases). The CDR3 region is CASSRQSYEQYF. As DNA, the CDR3 is TGTGCCAGCAGTCGACAGTCCTACGAGCAGTACTTC.